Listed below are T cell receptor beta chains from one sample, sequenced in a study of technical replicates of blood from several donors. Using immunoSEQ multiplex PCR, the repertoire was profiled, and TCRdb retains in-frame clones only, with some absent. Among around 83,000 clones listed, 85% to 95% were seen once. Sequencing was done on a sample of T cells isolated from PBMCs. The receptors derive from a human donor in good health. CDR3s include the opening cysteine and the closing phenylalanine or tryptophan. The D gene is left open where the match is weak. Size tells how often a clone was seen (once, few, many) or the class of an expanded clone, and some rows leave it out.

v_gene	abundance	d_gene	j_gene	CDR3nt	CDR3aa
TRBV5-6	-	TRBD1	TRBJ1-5	TGTGCCAGCAGCTTCAACCGAAACAGGGGCTCCCACAATCAGCCCCAGCATTTT	CASSFNRNRGSHNQPQHF
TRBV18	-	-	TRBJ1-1	TGTGCCAGCTCACCCTCACGCAGAACAAACACTGAAGCTTTCTTT	CASSPSRRTNTEAFF
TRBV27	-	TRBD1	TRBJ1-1	TGTGCCAGCAGTTTTTACGCAGGGGGCAACACTGAAGCTTTCTTT	CASSFYAGGNTEAFF
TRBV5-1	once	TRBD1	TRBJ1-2	TGCGCCAGCAGGTTAGCCGACAGGGGGACCGGCTACACCTTC	CASRLADRGTGYTF
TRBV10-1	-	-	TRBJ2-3	TGCGCCAGCAGTCCAGGGGGACTGGAGGGCACAGATACGCAGTATTTT	CASSPGGLEGTDTQYF
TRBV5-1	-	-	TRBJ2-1	TGCGCCAGCAGCTTGGGGAAACAGGGTTCCCCGTTCTTC	CASSLGKQGSPFF
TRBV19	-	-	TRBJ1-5	TGTGCCACTGAAATGGCGCGGGGTCAGCCCCAGCATTTT	CATEMARGQPQHF
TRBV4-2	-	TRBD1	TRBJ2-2	TGTGCCAGCAGACAGGGGGCGGTCACCGGGGAGCTGTTTTTT	CASRQGAVTGELFF
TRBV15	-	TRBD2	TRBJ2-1	TGTGCCACCAGCAGACCATCTAGCGGGAGTTACAATGAGCAGTTCTTC	CATSRPSSGSYNEQFF
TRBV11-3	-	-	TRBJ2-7	TGTGCCAGCAGCCCCTCATACGGGCTAGCGGAGCAGTACTTC	CASSPSYGLAEQYF
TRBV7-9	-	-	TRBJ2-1	TGTGCCAGCAGCTCCCATTACAATGAGCAGTTCTTC	CASSSHYNEQFF
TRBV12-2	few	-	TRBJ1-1	TGTGCAAGTCGCTCTGTGGACAGCCCGCTCCTGAACACTGAAGCTTTCTTT	CASRSVDSPLLNTEAFF
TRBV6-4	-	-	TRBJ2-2	TGTGCCAGCAGTCCTAGCCTAGTGGAGACCGGGGAGCTGTTTTTT	CASSPSLVETGELFF
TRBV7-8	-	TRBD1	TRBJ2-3	TGTGCCAGCAGCTTAGGGGGACAGACGAGAAAACGCACAGATACGCAGTATTTT	CASSLGGQTRKRTDTQYF
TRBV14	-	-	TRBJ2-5	TGTGCCAGCAGCCTTACAGCTTTCCAAGAGACCCAGTACTTC	CASSLTAFQETQYF
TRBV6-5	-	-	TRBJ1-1	TGTGCCAGCAGTTACTCCGGTGGGAGCAACACTGAAGCTTTCTTT	CASSYSGGSNTEAFF
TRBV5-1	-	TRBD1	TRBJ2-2	TGCGCCAGCCTGGGACAGGCCACCGGGGAGCTGTTTTTT	CASLGQATGELFF
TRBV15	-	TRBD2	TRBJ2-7	TGTGCCACCAGCAGATCTAGCGGGAGATTTTCCTACGAGCAGTACTTC	CATSRSSGRFSYEQYF
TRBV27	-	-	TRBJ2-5	TGTGCCAGCAGTCCATGGAGGCAAGAGACCCAGTACTTC	CASSPWRQETQYF
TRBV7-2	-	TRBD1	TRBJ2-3	TGTGCCAGCAGCCAAAACCCCAGGGGGAGCACAGATACGCAGTATTTT	CASSQNPRGSTDTQYF
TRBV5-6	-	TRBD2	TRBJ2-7	TGTGCCAGCAGCGTGGGGACTACCGATAGCTCCTACGAGCAGTACTTC	CASSVGTTDSSYEQYF
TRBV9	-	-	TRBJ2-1	TGTGCCAGCAGCGTAGTGGCTAGCCAGCATGAGCAGTTCTTC	CASSVVASQHEQFF
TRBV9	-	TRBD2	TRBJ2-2	TGTGCCAGCAGCGTAGGGGCTAGCGGGATAACCGGGGAGCTGTTTTTT	CASSVGASGITGELFF
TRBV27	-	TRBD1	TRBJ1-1	TGTGCCAGCAGTTCGGACAGGAAGGCTGAAGCTTTCTTT	CASSSDRKAEAFF
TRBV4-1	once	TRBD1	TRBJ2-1	TGCGCCAGCAGCCACGGACAGGGATGGATCAATGAGCAGTTCTTC	CASSHGQGWINEQFF
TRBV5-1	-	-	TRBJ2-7	TGCGCCAGCAGCTTGGACTGGGGCGACTACGAGCAGTACTTC	CASSLDWGDYEQYF
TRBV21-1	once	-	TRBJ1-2	TGTGCCAGCAGCAAAGTGGAGGGAGATGGCTACACCTTC	CASSKVEGDGYTF
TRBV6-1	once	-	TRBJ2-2	TGTGCCGTTTCCGAGGGAAAGTGGGCCGGGGAGCTGTTTTTT	CAVSEGKWAGELFF
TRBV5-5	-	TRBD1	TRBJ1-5	TGTGCCAGCAGCTTGGGACAGGGGTTCATGCAGCCCCAGCATTTT	CASSLGQGFMQPQHF
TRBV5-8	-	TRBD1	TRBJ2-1	TGTGCCAGCAGCATAAGACAGGGCCACAATGAGCAGTTCTTC	CASSIRQGHNEQFF
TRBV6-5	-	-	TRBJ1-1	TGTGCCAGCGGCCCGGCGGGCCACACTGAAGCTTTCTTT	CASGPAGHTEAFF
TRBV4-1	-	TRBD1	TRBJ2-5	TGCGCCAGCAGCCCTGAGGGACAGGGGAAAGAATGGGAAGAGACCCAGTACTTC	CASSPEGQGKEWEETQYF
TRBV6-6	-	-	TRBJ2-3	TGTGCCAGCAGTTACAGGGGCTTCGGTAGCACAGATACGCAGTATTTT	CASSYRGFGSTDTQYF
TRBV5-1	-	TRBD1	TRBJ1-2	TGCGCCAGCAGTCCCGGGACAGGGAACGGCTACACCTTC	CASSPGTGNGYTF
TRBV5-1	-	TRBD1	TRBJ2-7	TGCGCCAGCAGCCGAGGGACAGGGTTACCCTACGAGCAGTACTTC	CASSRGTGLPYEQYF
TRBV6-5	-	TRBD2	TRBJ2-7	TGTGCCAGCAGTTACGGGACTAGCGGGACTTACGAGCAGTACTTC	CASSYGTSGTYEQYF
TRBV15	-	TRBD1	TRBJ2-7	TGTGCCACCAGGGACTATCGACAGGGGATCTACGAGCAGTACTTC	CATRDYRQGIYEQYF
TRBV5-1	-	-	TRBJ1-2	TGCGCCAGCAGCTTGGCTGGAGGGCGCGATGGCTACACCTTC	CASSLAGGRDGYTF
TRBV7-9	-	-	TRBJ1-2	TGTGCCAGCAGCAGCGGGTCGGCTAACTATGGCTACACCTTC	CASSSGSANYGYTF
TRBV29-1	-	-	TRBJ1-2	TGCAGCGTTCACAGGGCCTATGGCTACACCTTC	CSVHRAYGYTF
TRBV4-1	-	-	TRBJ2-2	TGCGCCAGCAGCCCTCAGGGCGGCACCGGGGAGCTGTTTTTT	CASSPQGGTGELFF
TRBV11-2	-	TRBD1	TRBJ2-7	TGTGCCAGCAGCTTAGTGATACAGGGGGCCTACGAGCAGTACTTC	CASSLVIQGAYEQYF
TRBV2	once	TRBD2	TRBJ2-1	TGTGCCAGCAAGGTAGCGGGAGTAAGTTCCTACAATGAGCAGTTCTTC	CASKVAGVSSYNEQFF
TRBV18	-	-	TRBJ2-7	TGTGCCAGCTCAAAACAGGAGAGGTCCTACGAGCAGTACTTC	CASSKQERSYEQYF
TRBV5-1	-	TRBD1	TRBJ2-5	TGCGCCAGCAGCTCCCTATTACAGGGGGCCGAGACCCAGTACTTC	CASSSLLQGAETQYF
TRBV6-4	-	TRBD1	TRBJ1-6	TGTGCCAGCAGGGAGTCAGGGGGCGCGGATTCACCCCTCCACTTT	CASRESGGADSPLHF
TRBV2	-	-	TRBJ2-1	TGTGCCAGCAGTGAGCAGGGGCCGCAGTTCTTC	CASSEQGPQFF
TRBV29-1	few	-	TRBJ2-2	TGCAGCGTTGGGGGAGTCGGGGGGCACGGGGAGCTGTTTTTT	CSVGGVGGHGELFF
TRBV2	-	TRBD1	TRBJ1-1	TGTGCCTGCCGACAGGGGGTTCCCGTGAACACTGAAGCTTTCTTT	CACRQGVPVNTEAFF
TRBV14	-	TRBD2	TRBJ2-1	TGTGCCAGCAGCCAAGATCGTCTAGCGGGGGAGCAGTTCTTC	CASSQDRLAGEQFF
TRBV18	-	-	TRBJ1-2	TGTGCCAGCTCACCGGACAGAGTTTCTAACTATGGCTACACCTTC	CASSPDRVSNYGYTF
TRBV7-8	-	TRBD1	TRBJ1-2	TGTGCCAGCAGCTTAACAGGGGCGGAATATGGCTACACCTTC	CASSLTGAEYGYTF
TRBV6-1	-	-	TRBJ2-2	TGTGCCAGCAGTGAAGCCGGGGGTTGGAACACCGGGGAGCTGTTTTTT	CASSEAGGWNTGELFF
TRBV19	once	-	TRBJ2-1	TGTGCCACCGGTCGGGGTTACAATGAGCAGTTCTTC	CATGRGYNEQFF